The next 21 T cell receptor beta chains were all read from a single sample in a study of blood T cell repertoires in COVID-19. Using immunoSEQ multiplex PCR, the repertoire was profiled, and TCRdb retains in-frame clones only, with some absent. The sample lists nearly 350,000 clones, about 90% occurring once. Material: peripheral blood. The receptors derive from a woman younger than 30 who had recovered from COVID-19.

The V gene is TRBV7-9, the J gene TRBJ1-3; D is ambiguous. With 3 bases removed from V and 2 bases from J, the gap between germline ends came to 8 bases. The CDR3 extends over 14 amino acids. Germline assignment: CDR1 SEHNR and CDR2 FQNEAQ (reference sequence). Written as DNA, the CDR3 is TGTGCCAGCAGCTTTGAGGAGGCTGGAAACACCATATATTTT. Its protein is CASSFEEAGNTIYF.

This chain uses TRBV6-5 with TRBJ1-2, with a weak D call TRBD1 (5 bases). In germline, CDR1 is MNHEY, CDR2 SVGAGI. The ends were cut back, 6 bases at V and 5 bases at J, with 19 bases in the middle. This CDR3 region has 15 residues. Here the CDR3 DNA reads TGTGCCAGCAGCACGTACAGGAGTCTAAAATATGGCTACACCTTC. Protein sequence: CASSTYRSLKYGYTF.

The chain combines TRBV7-9 with TRBJ1-1; TRBD1 aligns across 10 bases. CDR3 length: 15 residues. Germline lookup yields CDR1 SEHNR and CDR2 FQNEAQ (reference sequence). The V gene end was trimmed by 6 bases and the J gene end by 3 bases; junction bases not matched to a gene: 7. The CDR3: CASSLLGQGDTEAFF. Written as DNA, the CDR3 is TGTGCCAGCAGTCTGCTAGGACAGGGGGACACTGAAGCTTTCTTT.

The table lists this clone with a count of one. The chain links TRBV18 to TRBJ2-7; D gene uncertain. The CDR3 has 10 amino acids. Looked up from germline, CDR1 is KGHSH and CDR2 is LQKENI. Trimming pared 3 bases from V and 7 bases from J, leaving 4 bases between. The CDR3 DNA reads TGTGCCAGCTCACCGAGGGAGCAGTACGTC. Translation gives CASSPREQYV.

This chain joins TRBV4-2 and TRBJ1-1; TRBD1 is a possible D gene (6 bases). Germline CDR1 LGHNA, CDR2 YNFKEQ. This CDR3 spans 13 amino acids. Trimming removed 1 base from V and 10 bases from J, with 13 bases in between. DNA of the CDR3: TGTGCCAGCAGCCAAGTACAGGGCCCTGGAGCTTTCTTT. This codes for CASSQVQGPGAFF.

V usage is TRBV28 and J usage is TRBJ1-5; D gene unclear. The CDR3 runs to 13 residues. The ends were cut back, 3 bases at V and 4 bases at J, with 7 bases in the middle. The germline gives CDR1 MDHEN, CDR2 SYDVKM. The CDR3 coding sequence is TGTGCCAGCAGTTTTGGCCTTAATCAGCCCCAGCATTTT. It translates to CASSFGLNQPQHF.

The CDR3 sequence: CASSLADRGRVGEQYV. CDR3 nucleotide sequence: TGTGCCAGCAGTTTGGCGGACAGGGGGCGCGTAGGCGAGCAGTACGTC. The rearrangement links TRBV6-2 or TRBV6-3 to TRBJ2-7; TRBD1 aligns across 11 bases. This CDR3 comprises 16 residues. Losses at the gene ends were 4 bases for V and 6 bases for J; bases not matched to a gene: 11. Germline V lookup: CDR1 MNHEY, CDR2 SVGEGT.

The sample holds one count of this clone. The chain is built from TRBV5-6 and TRBJ1-4; 7 bases align to TRBD1. Trimming took 2 bases from V and 7 from J; bases not matched to a gene: 5. This CDR3 comprises 14 residues. The germline gives CDR1 SGHDT, CDR2 YYEEEE. In DNA, the CDR3 is TGTGCCAGCAGCTTAAGACAGGGTGGTGAAAAACTGTTTTTT. Residues: CASSLRQGGEKLFF.

The V call is TRBV5-4, the J call TRBJ1-6; 8 bases fit TRBD1. From germline, CDR1 is SGHNT and CDR2 YYREEE (reference sequence). The ends lost 0 bases at V and 5 bases at J; junction bases unmatched: 1. The CDR3 sequence is 15 residues long. The CDR3 region has the DNA TGTGCCAGCAGCTTGGACAGGGGGAATAATTCACCCCTCCACTTT. Translated: CASSLDRGNNSPLHF.

V and J are TRBV5-1 and TRBJ1-2; 7 bases fit TRBD1. V lost 4 bases to trimming and J lost 2 bases; unmatched junction nucleotides: 2. CDR1 and CDR2 from the germline V gene are SGHRS and YFSETQ. The CDR3 is 13 amino acids. The CDR3 region is CASSEGQNYGYTF. The DNA for the CDR3 is TGCGCCAGCAGCGAGGGACAGAACTATGGCTACACCTTC.

V is TRBV4-3 and J is TRBJ2-1, with 9 nucleotides matching TRBD2. The CDR3 is made up of 18 amino acids. The V segment lost 1 base and the J segment 3 bases; nucleotides outside the gene matches: 10. Germline CDR1 is LGHNA and CDR2 is YSLEER. The DNA for the CDR3 is TGCGCCAGCAGCCAAGTCCGGAGTAGCGGGAGCATCTACAATGAGCAGTTCTTC. Amino acid sequence: CASSQVRSSGSIYNEQFF.

This rearrangement joins TRBV7-2 to TRBJ2-1; the match to TRBD2 covers 9 bases. CDR1 and CDR2 from the germline V gene are SGHTA and FQGNSA. The V gene end was trimmed by 6 bases and the J gene end by 10 bases; junction bases not matched to a gene: 10. The CDR3 totals 14 residues. The CDR3 sequence: CASSPWREGREQFF. CDR3 sequence (DNA): TGTGCCAGCAGTCCCTGGCGGGAGGGACGGGAGCAGTTCTTC.

In DNA form, the CDR3 reads TGTGCCAGCCACGACCTAGCCGGGCCCCAGCATTTT. It specifies CASHDLAGPQHF. This chain uses TRBV19 with TRBJ1-5; D remains ambiguous. Trimming took off 9 bases at V and 9 bases at J, with 15 bases between the two ends. The CDR3 contains 12 residues. Germline loops: CDR1 LNHDA, CDR2 SQIVND (reference sequence).

V is TRBV19 and J is TRBJ2-1; perhaps TRBD2 as D (6 bases). The V and J ends lost 6 bases and 9 bases respectively, with 18 bases between them. From germline, CDR1 is LNHDA and CDR2 SQIVND (reference sequence). The CDR3 has 14 residues. CDR3 sequence (DNA): TGTGCCAGTAGCCCGACTAGGGCGCTTGGTGAGCAGTTCTTC. Its translation is CASSPTRALGEQFF.

The chain couples TRBV4-3 to TRBJ2-1, with TRBD2 identical over 10 bases. The CDR3 runs 18 residues. Trimming removed 3 bases from V and 4 bases from J; junction bases left unmatched: 12. The germline V gene encodes CDR1 LGHNA and CDR2 YSLEER. The CDR3 DNA follows: TGCGCCAGCAGCCAGCCCGTAATCACTAGCGGGACTTACAATGAGCAGTTCTTC. Encoded protein: CASSQPVITSGTYNEQFF.

For this clone: Just one base apart from a much larger clone, this may be a read error. The chain joins TRBV6-5 to TRBJ2-1; D call uncertain. The CDR3 runs 13 residues. Germline loops: CDR1 MNHEY, CDR2 SVGAGI. The V gene lost 2 bases and the J gene lost 2 bases, with 4 bases spanning the gap. The CDR3 reads CASSYQAYNEQFF. CDR3 coding DNA: TGTGCCAGCAGTTACCAGGCCTACAATGAGCAGTTCTTC.

V usage is TRBV6-5 and J usage is TRBJ2-5; D ambiguous. This CDR3 region has 12 residues. Germline CDR1 MNHEY, CDR2 SVGAGI. Trimming removed 6 bases from V and 3 bases from J, with 8 bases in between. The CDR3 DNA is TGTGCCAGCAGCCCCTCCGAAGAGACCCAGTACTTC. It is translated as CASSPSEETQYF.

V usage is TRBV6-2 or TRBV6-3 and J usage is TRBJ1-5; D gene unclear. V lost 3 bases to trimming and J lost 4 bases, with 10 bases between them. CDR1 is MNHEY, CDR2 SVGEGT, per germline. The CDR3 has 14 residues. The CDR3 DNA reads TGTGCCAGCAGTTATGTCAGGCCGAATCAGCCCCAGCATTTT. This sequence encodes CASSYVRPNQPQHF.

The genes are TRBV11-3 and TRBJ1-3, with D unclear. Germline CDR1 is SGHNT and CDR2 is YENEEA. Trimming left V 1 base short and J 0 bases short, with 13 bases between. This CDR3 spans 17 amino acids. The CDR3: CASSLVPAALSGNTIYF. Here the CDR3 DNA reads TGTGCCAGCAGCTTAGTCCCGGCGGCCCTCTCTGGAAACACCATATATTTT.

This rearrangement joins TRBV7-2 to TRBJ2-1; D perhaps matches TRBD1 (6 bases). CDR1 and CDR2 (germline): SGHTA, FQGNSA. This CDR3 spans 15 amino acids. The V end lost 5 bases, the J end lost 4 bases, and 15 bases lay between the germline ends. CDR3 protein: CASSPGVYGYNEQFF. The CDR3 nucleotides read TGTGCCAGCAGCCCAGGGGTTTACGGTTACAATGAGCAGTTCTTC.

V and J are TRBV11-3 and TRBJ2-1, with 8 positions matching TRBD2. The V and J ends lost 3 bases and 6 bases, in that order; junction bases with no gene match: 7. This CDR3 region has 15 residues. Germline V gene sequence: CDR1 SGHNT, CDR2 YENEEA. CDR3 sequence: CASSFKILAGNEQFF. In DNA form, the CDR3 reads TGTGCCAGCAGCTTTAAAATTCTAGCGGGCAATGAGCAGTTCTTC.